Below are 11 T cell receptor beta chains sequenced from a single sample in a study of CD8+CD57+ T cells in acquired aplastic anemia. CDR3 and TCR beta VDJ profiling relied on genomic DNA as the template. TCRdb reanalysed the reads using MiXCR and keeps one entry per CDR3 protein. The repertoire has about 190,000 distinct CDR3 sequences, under 55% of them found once; the top ten carry about 9.5%. Patients chosen for sequencing had CD8+CD57+ cells that had expanded, as shown by flow cytometry. The sample taken for sequencing was sorted CD4+, CD8+, or CD8+CD57+ T cells (not recorded which) from PBMCs. The receptors come from a human donor with aplastic anemia.

This clonotype was seen at least ten times. V gene TRBV5-1 combines with J gene TRBJ2-5; a weak D match, TRBD1 (6 bases). This CDR3 region has 14 residues. Per the germline V gene, CDR1 is SGHRS and CDR2 is YFSETQ. V gave up 2 bases and J gave up 4 bases, with 12 bases separating them. CDR3: CASSLTGILETQYF. CDR3 bases: TGCGCCAGCAGCTTAACAGGGATCTTAGAGACCCAGTACTTC.

The chain couples TRBV25-1 to TRBJ2-3; 10 bases fit TRBD1. Germline-derived CDR1 and CDR2 are MGHDK and SYGVNS. The CDR3 spans 16 residues. The V gene end was trimmed by 5 bases and the J gene end by 5 bases; junction bases not matched to a gene: 10. This CDR3 is CASSPIYDRGQDTQYF. The CDR3 DNA is TGTGCCAGCAGTCCAATATACGACAGGGGGCAAGATACGCAGTATTTT.

The chain has TRBV19 and TRBJ1-5; TRBD1 matches at 12 bases. The CDR3 runs to 15 residues. Trimming took 8 bases from V and 5 from J; bases not matched to a gene: 7. Germline loops: CDR1 LNHDA, CDR2 SQIVND (reference sequence). CDR3 DNA: TGTGCCAGTGGGACAGGGGGCGAGGGACATCAGCCCCAGCATTTT. It is translated as CASGTGGEGHQPQHF.

The rearrangement links TRBV7-9 to TRBJ1-1, with D perhaps matching TRBD1 (5 bases). Deletions cut 5 bases from V and 6 bases from J, with 16 bases between. Germline V lookup: CDR1 SEHNR, CDR2 FQNEAQ (reference sequence). The CDR3 has 14 amino acids. The CDR3 loop is CASSPGGGWSEAFF. For the CDR3, the DNA is TGTGCCAGCAGCCCGGGGGGAGGGTGGTCTGAAGCTTTCTTT.

This clonotype was seen a single time. CDR3 nucleotides: TGTGCCATCAGTGTCGACAGTCGCGGGGGTCAGCCCCAGCATTTT. Protein sequence: CAISVDSRGGQPQHF. The V call is TRBV10-3, the J call TRBJ1-5; a weak D match, TRBD1 (5 bases). CDR3 length: 15 residues. V gave up 4 bases and J gave up 6 bases, with 16 bases separating them. Germline assignment: CDR1 ENHRY and CDR2 SYGVKD.

This rearrangement joins TRBV29-1 to TRBJ2-7; D not certain. The CDR3 runs to 12 residues. Germline CDR1 and CDR2: SQVTM and ANQGSEA. V lost 3 bases, J lost 0 bases, and 6 bases lay in between. In DNA form, the CDR3 reads TGCAGCGTTGAGGCCAACTCCTACGAGCAGTACTTC. Protein product: CSVEANSYEQYF.

This clonotype was counted ten times or more. V usage is TRBV7-2 and J usage is TRBJ1-1; D is uncertain. Trimming removed 1 base from V and 3 bases from J, with 12 bases in between. The CDR3 covers 15 residues. The germline V gene encodes CDR1 SGHTA and CDR2 FQGNSA. Written as DNA, the CDR3 is TGTGCCAGCAGCTTAGTCCCGAGGTGGGACACTGAAGCTTTCTTT. This translates into CASSLVPRWDTEAFF.

The chain joins TRBV29-1 to TRBJ2-3; D is uncertain. Germline values: CDR1 SQVTM, CDR2 ANQGSEA. The CDR3 contains 11 residues. With 4 bases removed from V and 4 bases from J, the gap between germline ends came to 6 bases. CDR3 sequence: CSVGEADTQYF. The CDR3 DNA follows: TGCAGCGTTGGAGAGGCAGATACGCAGTATTTT.

In this sample, this clonotype turned up many times. The rearrangement links TRBV11-3 to TRBJ2-5, with D hard to call. CDR1 is SGHNT, CDR2 YENEEA, per germline. V lost 1 base and J 7 bases, leaving 10 bases between the germline ends. This CDR3 region has 13 residues. CDR3 sequence reads: CASSLGVSGTQYF. The DNA of the CDR3 is TGTGCCAGCAGCTTAGGGGTGTCAGGGACCCAGTACTTC.

The chain carries TRBV20-1 and TRBJ2-7; 9 bases are a match to TRBD1. Trimming removed 6 bases from V and 2 bases from J; junction bases left unmatched: 5. CDR3 size: 13 residues. Looked up from germline, CDR1 is DFQATT and CDR2 is SNEGSKA (reference sequence). This CDR3 reads CSAAGTGTYEQYF. Here the CDR3 DNA reads TGCAGTGCGGCAGGGACAGGGACCTACGAGCAGTACTTC.

There are many counts of this clonotype. The chain links TRBV7-9 to TRBJ2-5; 7 nucleotides line up with TRBD1. The length of the CDR3 is 13 residues. The V and J ends lost 2 bases and 4 bases, in that order; junction bases with no gene match: 1. In germline, CDR1 is SEHNR, CDR2 FQNEAQ (reference sequence). The CDR3 DNA reads as TGTGCCAGCAGCTTAACAGGGGTAGAGACCCAGTACTTC. It yields the protein CASSLTGVETQYF.